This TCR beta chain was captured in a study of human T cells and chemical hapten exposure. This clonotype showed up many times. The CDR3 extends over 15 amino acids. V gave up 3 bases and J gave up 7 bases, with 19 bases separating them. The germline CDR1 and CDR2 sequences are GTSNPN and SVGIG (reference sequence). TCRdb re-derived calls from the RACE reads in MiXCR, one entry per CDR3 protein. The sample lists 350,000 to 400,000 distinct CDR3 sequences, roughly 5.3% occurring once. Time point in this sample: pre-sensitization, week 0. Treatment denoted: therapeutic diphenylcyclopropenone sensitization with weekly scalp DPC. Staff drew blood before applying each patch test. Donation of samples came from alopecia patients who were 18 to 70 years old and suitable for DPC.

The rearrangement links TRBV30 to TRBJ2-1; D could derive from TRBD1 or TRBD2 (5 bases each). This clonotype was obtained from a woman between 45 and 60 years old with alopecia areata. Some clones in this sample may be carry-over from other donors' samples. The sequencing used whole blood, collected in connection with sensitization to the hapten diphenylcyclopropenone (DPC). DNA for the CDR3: TGTGCCTGGAGCCCCGGGGCAACCCCGGGGAATGAGCAGTTCTTC. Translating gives CAWSPGATPGNEQFF.